The clone carrying this T cell receptor beta chain was recorded at least ten times. Its antigen is as yet unknown. A universal primer site and UMIs were added as TCR cDNA was made by 5'RACE template switching. TCRdb recomputed calls from the 5' RACE reads with MiXCR, one row per CDR3 protein. The table includes around 110,000 distinct CDR3 sequences, approximately 8.4% detected once. The data originate from a study of T cells after yellow fever vaccination. Study observations and caveats: Overlap between CD4 and CD8 compartments was detected for a small share of clonotypes. Subsequent booster samples again held most clones from primary vaccination (just under 98% CD4, about 86% CD8).

The germline V gene has CDR1 WSHSY and CDR2 SAAADI. This CDR3 has 17 residues. V shed 5 bases and J 0 bases; nucleotides not matched to a gene: 11. This clonotype was obtained from a man aged 30 to 45 who received the YFV17D yellow fever vaccine. J is TRBJ1-1 and V is TRBV10-2; 8 nucleotides agree with TRBD1. This specimen consisted of CD8+ T cells sorted from PBMCs, obtained 45 days after the yellow fever booster vaccination. CDR3 protein: CASSMDRALGMNTEAFF. In DNA, the CDR3 is TGCGCCAGCAGTATGGACAGGGCCCTAGGCATGAACACTGAAGCTTTCTTT.